This paragraph reports one TCR beta chain. The junction departs from germline at one end; a sequencing error may be responsible. TCRdb analysed the 5' RACE reads with MiXCR anew, one entry per CDR3 protein. The data show 100,000 to 150,000 distinct CDR3 sequences, more than 7.5% seen once. The entry originates in a study of T cells after yellow fever vaccination. The CDR3 consists of 10 residues. In germline, CDR1 is KGHSH, CDR2 LQKENI. The TCR was taken from a man aged 18 to 29 who received the YFV17D yellow fever vaccine. The sequencing used CD8+ T cells sorted from PBMCs, collected on the day of the yellow fever booster vaccination. This chain uses TRBV18 with TRBJ1-3; tentatively, D is TRBD1 (5 bases). CDR3 DNA: TGTGCCAGCTCGCCCGGGACGGAAAATTTT. It is translated as CASSPGTENF.